One and the same sample provided the 24 T cell receptor beta chains below, sequenced in a study of blood T cell repertoires in COVID-19. Here immunoSEQ multiplex PCR was the method, and the copy in TCRdb shows in-frame clones only, minus some. Among about 220,000 clones listed, about 83% were seen once. The specimen sequenced was PBMCs or T cells enriched from blood (not recorded which). These receptors originate from a woman aged 50 to 65 who had been exposed to COVID-19.

This chain uses TRBV7-2 with TRBJ1-2; 10 bases are a match to TRBD1. Trimming took 6 bases from V and 6 from J; bases not matched to a gene: 7. The germline CDR1 and CDR2 sequences are SGHTA and FQGNSA. This CDR3 has 14 amino acids. CDR3 in amino acids: CASRMTGGGDGYTF. The CDR3, as DNA: TGTGCCAGCAGAATGACAGGGGGCGGGGATGGCTACACCTTC.

This chain uses TRBV10-1 with TRBJ2-6; perhaps TRBD1 as D (5 bases). The CDR3 runs to 18 residues. V was clipped by 4 bases and J by 0 bases, with 16 bases between them. Looked up from germline, CDR1 is WNHNN and CDR2 is SYGVQD (reference sequence). This CDR3 reads CASSAGLGADSGANVLTF. The CDR3 nucleotides read TGCGCCAGCAGTGCTGGATTAGGGGCGGACTCTGGGGCCAACGTCCTGACTTTC.

The V and J genes are TRBV5-1 and TRBJ1-6; 8 bases are a match to TRBD1. V lost 2 bases and J lost 14; bases outside the gene matches: 12. The germline V gene has CDR1 SGHRS and CDR2 YFSETQ. The CDR3 loop spans 15 amino acids. The CDR3 nucleotides read TGCGCCAGCAGCTTCAATACAGGGGGAGGTGGGACCCTCCACTTT. This codes for CASSFNTGGGGTLHF.

This chain connects TRBV30 to TRBJ2-1, with 8 nucleotides matching TRBD2. CDR3 size: 12 residues. V trimming: 1 base; J trimming: 9 bases; junction bases outside the gene matches: 2. Germline CDR1 reads GTSNPN; CDR2 reads SVGIG (reference sequence). The CDR3 reads CAWSGGGPEQFF. The CDR3 DNA sequence: TGTGCCTGGAGTGGCGGGGGGCCTGAGCAGTTCTTC.

The V and J genes are TRBV19 and TRBJ2-4; TRBD2 agrees at 10 bases. Germline assignment: CDR1 LNHDA and CDR2 SQIVND (reference sequence). The CDR3 totals 16 residues. After removal of 6 bases from V and 0 bases from J, the junction contained 5 bases not matched to a gene. CDR3 in amino acids: CASSLLAGVAKNIQYF. Written as DNA, the CDR3 is TGTGCCAGTAGCCTGCTAGCGGGGGTAGCCAAAAACATTCAGTACTTC.

V and J are TRBV11-2 and TRBJ2-6, with 10 bases matching TRBD1. Per germline, CDR1 SGHAT and CDR2 FQNNGV. V was pared by 4 bases and J by 3 bases, with 3 bases of the junction left unmatched. The CDR3 covers 16 residues. CDR3 coding DNA: TGTGCCAGCAGCTCGACAGGGGGCCTTGGGGCCAACGTCCTGACTTTC. Protein: CASSSTGGLGANVLTF.

This clone was found a few times. As DNA, the CDR3 is TGTGCTAGTGGTCCAGGGTCTAGGGAGCAGTTCTTC. Protein: CASGPGSREQFF. The chain recombines TRBV12-5 with TRBJ2-1; possible D gene TRBD1, 5 bases. The CDR3 sequence is 12 residues long. Trimming removed 5 bases at V and 10 bases at J, with 12 bases between. Looked up from germline, CDR1 is LGHNT and CDR2 is FRNRAP.

This clone has just a few counts. The chain carries TRBV21-1 and TRBJ2-5; the table calls TRBD1, which could not be checked here. TRBV21-1 counts as a pseudogene. The CDR3 is 13 amino acids. CDR3: CASSFRGWWTQYF. CDR3 sequence (DNA): TGTGCCAGCTCTTTTAGGGGATGGTGGACCCAGTACTTC.

In its sample, this clone was seen a few times. This rearrangement joins TRBV12-2 to TRBJ1-2; the table's D call, TRBD1, has no DNA check behind it. TRBV12-2 constitutes a pseudogene. CDR3 length: 17 residues. The CDR3 DNA reads TGTGCAAGTCGCCCAGGACAGGGGGAAAAAGGTAGCTATGGCTACACCTTC. Its translation is CASRPGQGEKGSYGYTF.

The chain joins TRBV2 to TRBJ1-1, with unresolved D. This CDR3 has 13 amino acids. CDR1 and CDR2 from the germline V gene are SNHLY and FYNNEI. V lost 6 bases and J 7 bases, leaving 15 bases between the germline ends. CDR3 region: CASSVGRWSEAFF. The DNA of the CDR3 is TGTGCCAGCAGCGTTGGTAGGTGGAGTGAAGCTTTCTTT.

This chain connects TRBV2 to TRBJ2-7, with 7 bases aligning to TRBD2. Germline assignment: CDR1 SNHLY and CDR2 FYNNEI. V lost 10 bases to trimming and J lost 2 bases; unmatched junction nucleotides: 8. The CDR3 has 13 amino acids. CDR3 nucleotides: TGTGCCACTTCCCGGGGGGAAACCTACGAGCAGTACTTC. Translated, it gives CATSRGETYEQYF.

The V and J genes are TRBV4-3 and TRBJ1-4, with TRBD1 as a possible D gene (6 bases). V lost 5 bases to trimming and J lost 1 base, with 11 bases between them. This CDR3 region has 15 residues. CDR1 is LGHNA and CDR2 is YSLEER in the germline V gene. Written as DNA, the CDR3 is TGCGCCAGCAGCTCTTTCAGGGGAACTAATGAAAAACTGTTTTTT. Translation gives CASSSFRGTNEKLFF.

In this sample, this clone turned up once. The chain is built from TRBV6-7 and TRBJ2-7, with 7 bases matching TRBD2. TRBV6-7 belongs to the ORF category, with a function that is uncertain. The length of the CDR3 is 17 residues. With V trimmed by 5 bases and J by 1 base, 14 bases remained unmatched. The CDR3 region is CASSKNSGSSGSYEQYF. In nucleotides, the CDR3 is TGTGCCAGCAGTAAAAATTCCGGGTCTAGCGGATCCTACGAGCAGTACTTC.

This rearrangement joins TRBV5-4 to TRBJ1-3; perhaps TRBD1 as D (6 bases). The V gene lost 4 bases and the J gene lost 5 bases, with 16 bases spanning the gap. In germline, CDR1 is SGHNT, CDR2 YYREEE (reference sequence). The CDR3 sequence is 15 residues long. The CDR3 sequence: CASSDPGELRNTIYF. The CDR3 DNA follows: TGTGCCAGCAGCGATCCAGGGGAATTGAGAAACACCATATATTTT.

The rearrangement links TRBV7-7 to TRBJ2-5; TRBD1 is a possible D gene (7 bases). CDR1 and CDR2 (germline): SSHAT, FNYEAQ (reference sequence). V gave up 1 base and J gave up 5 bases, with 14 bases separating them. The CDR3 has 15 amino acids. The CDR3 sequence is CASSLGQGGMETQYF. CDR3 DNA: TGTGCCAGCAGCTTAGGACAGGGAGGCATGGAGACCCAGTACTTC.

A remark on this clone: Other DNA sequences within the sample encode an identical CDR3. The chain joins TRBV30 to TRBJ1-1; no firm D call. The germline V gene encodes CDR1 GTSNPN and CDR2 SVGIG (reference sequence). Trimming left V 0 bases short and J 1 base short, with 12 bases between. The CDR3 is made up of 15 amino acids. CDR3 sequence (DNA): TGTGCCTGGAGTGTACGCGGCAGAGGGAACACTGAAGCTTTCTTT. Translated: CAWSVRGRGNTEAFF. Complete variable domain (other parts from reference TRBV30 and TRBJ1-1): SQTIHQWPATLVQPVGSPLSLECTVEGTSNPNLYWYRQAAGRGLQLLFYSVGIGQISSEVPQNLSASRPQDRQFILSSKKLLLSDSGFYLCAWSVRGRGNTEAFFGQGTRLTVV.

The chain is built from TRBV9 and TRBJ2-5; 13 positions match TRBD2. CDR3 length equals 18 residues. The junction had 8 bases not matched to a gene; V was cut back by 2 bases and J by 1 base. Per the germline V gene, CDR1 is SGDLS and CDR2 is YYNGEE. CDR3: CASSVGLAGDWGQETQYF. The CDR3 nucleotides read TGTGCCAGCAGCGTCGGACTAGCGGGGGATTGGGGCCAAGAGACCCAGTACTTC.

This clone has just a few counts. The gene calls are TRBV15 and TRBJ1-5; D remains unclear. There are 19 residues in the CDR3. V was pared by 1 base and J by 1 base, with 20 bases between. Germline CDR1 reads LNHNV; CDR2 reads YYDKDF (reference sequence). DNA of the CDR3: TGTGCCACCAGCAGAGCCAATCGGGGTAGGGCAGACAGCAATCAGCCCCAGCATTTT. Encoded protein: CATSRANRGRADSNQPQHF.

CDR3 protein: CASSLSTVGKAFF. The CDR3 DNA reads TGTGCCAGCAGTTTATCCACAGTCGGAAAAGCTTTCTTT. This chain links TRBV27 with TRBJ1-1; D is unresolved. The CDR3 consists of 13 residues. V dropped 0 bases and J dropped 9 bases, with 11 bases sitting between them. Germline V gene sequence: CDR1 MNHEY, CDR2 SMNVEV (reference sequence).

This chain connects TRBV3-1 (or the pseudogene TRBV3-2) to TRBJ1-1; 8 bases map to TRBD1. Germline CDR1 reads LGHDT; CDR2 reads YNNKEL (reference sequence). This CDR3 has 16 residues. The J segment lost 4 bases and the V segment lost 4 bases, leaving 11 bases of the junction unmatched. This CDR3 reads CASSPPGQVPSTEAFF. CDR3 in DNA: TGTGCCAGCAGCCCTCCGGGACAGGTCCCCTCCACTGAAGCTTTCTTT.

J is TRBJ1-2 and V is TRBV3-1 (or the pseudogene TRBV3-2); 10 bases are a match to TRBD1. CDR1 and CDR2 (germline): LGHDT, YNNKEL (reference sequence). The V segment lost 8 bases and the J segment 4 bases; nucleotides outside the gene matches: 4. The CDR3 sequence is 13 residues long. CDR3 bases: TGTGCCAGCGGACAGGGGGACGGCTATGGCTACACCTTC. Protein: CASGQGDGYGYTF.

The chain carries TRBV5-1 and TRBJ1-2, with 8 bases matching TRBD1. The CDR3 runs to 13 residues. From germline, CDR1 is SGHRS and CDR2 YFSETQ. Germline trimming cut 4 bases from V and 4 bases from J; bases unmatched to any gene: 3. This chain's CDR3 is CASSETGGYGYTF. The DNA for the CDR3 is TGCGCCAGCAGCGAAACAGGGGGCTATGGCTACACCTTC.

The chain couples TRBV5-5 to TRBJ1-5, with 9 bases fitting TRBD1. The V segment lost 3 bases and the J segment 7 bases; nucleotides outside the gene matches: 2. This CDR3 has 13 residues. Germline-derived CDR1 and CDR2 are SGHKS and YYEKEE (reference sequence). The DNA of the CDR3 is TGTGCCAGCAGCTGGGACAGGGACCAGCCCCAGCATTTT. The encoded protein is CASSWDRDQPQHF.

This clone has only a few counts. The chain uses TRBV15 and TRBJ1-2; 7 bases line up with TRBD1. V lost 3 bases and J lost 4; bases outside the gene matches: 5. The CDR3 has 14 amino acids. The V gene's germline CDR1 is LNHNV and CDR2 YYDKDF (reference sequence). The chain's CDR3 is CATSSPGQTYGYTF. In DNA form, the CDR3 reads TGTGCCACCAGCAGCCCGGGACAGACCTATGGCTACACCTTC.